The TCR beta chain under discussion was sequenced for a study of cytomegalovirus exposure and HLA in healthy donors. Findings and caveats of the study: Using a false discovery rate of 0.05, a later analysis showed that some 16,000 TCR beta sequences were associated with HLA alleles. Common viral pathogens (according to a later analysis) appeared linked to several of the most significant clusters. Roughly uniform depth of sequencing across donors was assumed in presence/absence analyses.

CDR1 is ENHRY, CDR2 SYGVKD, per germline. V gave up 8 bases and J gave up 4 bases; unmatched junction bases: 9. The CDR3 sequence is 14 residues long. With regard to this clone: Antigen: not known.

A multiplex PCR was run with 60 Vbeta primers and 13 Jbeta primers. Sequenced by immunoSEQ multiplex PCR; TCRdb stores in-frame clones only, minus some. The listing contains more than 90,000 clones. The chain employs TRBV10-3 and TRBJ1-2, with 8 bases identical to TRBD1. The sample was PBMCs. The receptor was isolated from a man younger than 45 in good health and CMV-seronegative. The DNA of the CDR3 is TGTGCCATCGGTATAGGGGACAGGCTCTATGGCTACACCTTC. As protein: CAIGIGDRLYGYTF.